This paragraph reports one TCR beta chain. Reverse transcribing all isolated RNA meant expressed TCRB transcripts were sequenced. Only in-frame clones appear in the TCRdb table, and some are missing; sequencing was by immunoSEQ multiplex PCR. The sample yields fewer than 250,000 clones, approximately 70% seen once. There was one heparinised blood draw per donor, averaging around 0.11 L. Sorting of CD4+ naive, central memory, regulatory and stem cell-like memory cells was performed via CD45RO/CCR7/CD25/CD127/CD95/CD27. The sample belongs to a study of beta chain features in type 1 diabetes. Sequenced: naive CD4+ T cells from blood. The TCR was taken from a man aged 25 to 40 in good health.

The CDR3: CSASEQYF. Written as DNA, the CDR3 is TGCAGTGCTAGCGAGCAGTACTTC. The rearrangement joins TRBV20-1 to TRBJ2-7; no clear D gene. This CDR3 is built from 8 residues. The germline gives CDR1 DFQATT, CDR2 SNEGSKA (reference sequence). V was cut by 3 bases and J by 6 bases, with 0 bases left in between.